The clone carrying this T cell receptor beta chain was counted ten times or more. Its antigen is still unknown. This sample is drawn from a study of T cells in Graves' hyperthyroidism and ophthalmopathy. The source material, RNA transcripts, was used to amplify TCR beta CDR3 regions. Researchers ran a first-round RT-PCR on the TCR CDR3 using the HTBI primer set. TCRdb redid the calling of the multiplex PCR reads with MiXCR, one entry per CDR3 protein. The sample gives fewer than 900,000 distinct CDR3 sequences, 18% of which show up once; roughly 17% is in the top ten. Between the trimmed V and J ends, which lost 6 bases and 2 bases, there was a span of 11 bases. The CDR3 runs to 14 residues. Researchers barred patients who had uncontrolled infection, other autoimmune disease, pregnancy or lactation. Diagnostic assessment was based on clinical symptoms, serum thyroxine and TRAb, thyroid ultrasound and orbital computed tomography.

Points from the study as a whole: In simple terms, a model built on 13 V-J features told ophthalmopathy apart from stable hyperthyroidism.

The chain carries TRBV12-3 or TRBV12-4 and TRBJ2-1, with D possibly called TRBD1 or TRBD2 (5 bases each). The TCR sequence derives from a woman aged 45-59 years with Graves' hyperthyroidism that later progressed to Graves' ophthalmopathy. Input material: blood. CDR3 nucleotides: TGTGCCAGCAGCAGGGAGTACACCTACAATGAGCAGTTCTTC. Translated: CASSREYTYNEQFF.